The 28 T cell receptor beta chains listed next were all sequenced from one sample in a study of Tregs in tolerant kidney transplant recipients. Generated by immunoSEQ multiplex PCR, the TCRdb table keeps only in-frame clones and is missing some. This sample has 90,000 or so clones, with more than 85% found just once. Related graft donors supplied nonmyeloablative bone marrow transplants, and mixed chimerism was transient. The source material was CD4+ T cells from blood (PBMCs), sampled 12 months after the transplant. The source of these receptors is a human patient who received a combined kidney and bone marrow transplant. Among the T cells, some may be from the graft donor.

The gene calls are TRBV6-1 and TRBJ2-7; the D is unclear. The V end was cut by 4 bases, the J end by 2 bases, with 12 bases between. CDR1 MNHNS and CDR2 SASEGT come from the germline V gene. The CDR3 is made up of 14 amino acids. Written as DNA, the CDR3 is TGTGCCAGCAGTGTCTTCCCGTTAACCTACGAGCAGTACTTC. Its protein is CASSVFPLTYEQYF.

This chain links TRBV6-5 with TRBJ2-7; 8 bases map to TRBD1. CDR1 MNHEY and CDR2 SVGAGI come from the germline V gene. Losses at the gene ends were 6 bases for V and 2 bases for J; bases not matched to a gene: 9. There are 15 residues in the CDR3. The CDR3 region is CASRPDRAPPYEQYF. In DNA form, the CDR3 reads TGTGCCAGCAGACCGGACAGGGCCCCCCCCTACGAGCAGTACTTC.

This clone is a singleton in its sample. The chain joins TRBV5-1 to TRBJ1-1, with D uncertain. V lost 4 bases, J lost 1 base, and 8 bases lay in between. Germline loops: CDR1 SGHRS, CDR2 YFSETQ. This CDR3 region has 13 residues. Here the CDR3 DNA reads TGCGCCAGCAGCCCGACATCGAACACTGAAGCTTTCTTT. Protein product: CASSPTSNTEAFF.

The chain joins TRBV10-1 to TRBJ2-7; the D gene is possibly TRBD1 (6 bases). Germline CDR1 is WNHNN and CDR2 is SYGVQD (reference sequence). There are 13 residues in the CDR3. V was shortened by 5 bases and J by 3 bases, with 11 bases between the two germline ends. CDR3: CASSWDIVYEQYF. The CDR3 region has the DNA TGCGCCAGCAGTTGGGACATAGTCTACGAGCAGTACTTC.

The V and J genes are TRBV6-4 and TRBJ2-3, with TRBD1 matching 10 bases. CDR3 length: 15 amino acids. Germline V lookup: CDR1 MRHNA, CDR2 SNTAGT. J lost 2 bases, V lost 7 bases, and 6 bases had no gene match. DNA of the CDR3: TGTGCCAGCAAACCCGGGACAGGGGACACAGATACGCAGTATTTT. Residues: CASKPGTGDTDTQYF.

The J gene is TRBJ1-1, the V gene TRBV10-3, with D perhaps matching TRBD1 (6 bases). The CDR3 length is 15 residues. V lost 4 bases and J lost 0, with 12 bases in between. Germline assignment: CDR1 ENHRY and CDR2 SYGVKD. The CDR3 region is CAISANRVMNTEAFF. CDR3 nucleotides: TGTGCCATCAGTGCGAACAGGGTCATGAACACTGAAGCTTTCTTT.

This clone was observed a single time. The chain is built from TRBV6-1 and TRBJ2-1; 7 nucleotides agree with TRBD2. This CDR3 contains 16 residues. J gave up 4 bases and V 2 bases, and 8 bases lay outside the gene matches. Looked up from germline, CDR1 is MNHNS and CDR2 is SASEGT. The CDR3 loop reads CASSEFTLASYNEQFF. CDR3 nucleotide sequence: TGTGCCAGCAGTGAATTTACACTAGCGTCGTACAATGAGCAGTTCTTC.

V gene TRBV27 combines with J gene TRBJ2-7, with TRBD1 matching 7 bases. Trimming at V came to 6 bases and at J to 0 bases, leaving 5 bases not matched to a gene. The CDR3 consists of 14 residues. The V gene's germline CDR1 is MNHEY and CDR2 SMNVEV (reference sequence). The CDR3 DNA reads as TGTGCCAGCAGCCTTGGGACAGCCTCCTACGAGCAGTACTTC. Translation: CASSLGTASYEQYF.

This clone was recorded once. V usage is TRBV11-2 and J usage is TRBJ2-5; D gene ambiguous. This CDR3 contains 13 residues. V lost 0 bases and J lost 4, with 6 bases in between. Germline lookup yields CDR1 SGHAT and CDR2 FQNNGV. CDR3 bases: TGTGCCAGCAGCTTAGAGCGTAGAGAGACCCAGTACTTC. Amino acids: CASSLERRETQYF.

The chain recombines TRBV2 with TRBJ2-4, with 7 bases fitting TRBD1. The CDR3 is made up of 15 amino acids. Germline values: CDR1 SNHLY, CDR2 FYNNEI. The ends lost 10 bases at V and 2 bases at J; junction bases unmatched: 11. CDR3 nucleotide sequence: TGTGCCACCCCCGACAGGGACGGGTCCAAAAACATTCAGTACTTC. Translation: CATPDRDGSKNIQYF.

This rearrangement joins TRBV5-1 to TRBJ1-2, with a possible D match to TRBD1 (5 bases). This CDR3 comprises 13 residues. The germline gives CDR1 SGHRS, CDR2 YFSETQ. V shed 1 base and J shed 8 bases, with 12 bases lying between them. CDR3 residues: CASSLNAGIGYTF. The CDR3 DNA follows: TGCGCCAGCAGCTTGAATGCAGGGATAGGCTACACCTTC.

The V call is TRBV7-2, the J call TRBJ2-5, with 13 positions matching TRBD2. In germline, CDR1 is SGHTA, CDR2 FQGNSA. The junction had 3 bases not matched to a gene; V was cut back by 3 bases and J by 5 bases. This CDR3 has 15 amino acids. In DNA form, the CDR3 reads TGTGCCAGCAGCTTGACTAGCGGGGGGAGGGAGACCCAGTACTTC. Translated: CASSLTSGGRETQYF.

The CDR3 region is CASSQRQGGSYEQYF. CDR3 sequence (DNA): TGCGCCAGCAGCCAGCGGCAGGGGGGATCCTACGAGCAGTACTTC. The chain carries TRBV5-1 and TRBJ2-7; D may be TRBD1 (7 bases). Trimming pared 4 bases from V and 1 base from J, leaving 15 bases between. Germline CDR1 is SGHRS and CDR2 is YFSETQ. The CDR3 consists of 15 residues.

V and J are TRBV5-1 and TRBJ1-5, with 7 positions matching TRBD1. This CDR3 spans 17 amino acids. J lost 4 bases, V lost 0 bases, and 10 bases had no gene match. Germline CDR1 SGHRS, CDR2 YFSETQ. CDR3 in DNA: TGCGCCAGCAGCTTGGGAGGAGGGGACAGTAAGAATCAGCCCCAGCATTTT. Protein product: CASSLGGGDSKNQPQHF.

This clone was picked up a small number of times. The gene calls are TRBV6-1 and TRBJ1-5; D is unclear. The germline V gene encodes CDR1 MNHNS and CDR2 SASEGT. This CDR3 region has 15 residues. Trimming removed 2 bases from V and 0 bases from J, with 8 bases in between. The CDR3 here is CASSERGDSNQPQHF. CDR3 coding DNA: TGTGCCAGCAGTGAACGAGGAGATAGCAATCAGCCCCAGCATTTT.

The V and J genes are TRBV2 and TRBJ2-5; D ambiguous. Per the germline V gene, CDR1 is SNHLY and CDR2 is FYNNEI. V gave up 6 bases and J gave up 4 bases, with 9 bases separating them. The CDR3 sequence is 12 residues long. CDR3 nucleotide sequence: TGTGCCAGCAGCGCCGGTAGAGAGACCCAGTACTTC. Amino acids: CASSAGRETQYF. The whole variable domain, filled in from reference TRBV2 and TRBJ2-5, reads EPEVTQTPSHQVTQMGQEVILRCVPISNHLYFYWYRQILGQKVEFLVSFYNNEISEKSEIFDDQFSVERPDGSNFTLKIRSTKLEDSAMYFCASSAGRETQYFGPGTRLLVL.

This chain connects TRBV7-6 to TRBJ2-1; 8 positions match TRBD1. There are 17 residues in the CDR3. CDR1 and CDR2 from the germline V gene are SGHVS and FNYEAQ. V gave up 4 bases and J gave up 4 bases; unmatched junction bases: 12. The CDR3 DNA reads as TGTGCCAGCAGCTCGGGCCTCGACAGGGGAGCTTACAATGAGCAGTTCTTC. As protein: CASSSGLDRGAYNEQFF.

V usage is TRBV5-6 and J usage is TRBJ2-7; the match to TRBD2 covers 9 bases. Germline-derived CDR1 and CDR2 are SGHDT and YYEEEE. The CDR3 loop spans 16 amino acids. Trimming at V came to 0 bases and at J to 2 bases, leaving 6 bases not matched to a gene. The CDR3 sequence: CASSLVSSGGPYEQYF. CDR3 DNA sequence: TGTGCCAGCAGCTTGGTTAGTAGCGGGGGACCCTACGAGCAGTACTTC.

The rearrangement links TRBV5-5 to TRBJ1-1, with a tentative D call TRBD1 (6 bases). The CDR3 has 15 residues. Germline V CDR1 and CDR2: SGHKS, YYEKEE (reference sequence). With 4 bases removed from V and 0 bases from J, the gap between germline ends came to 13 bases. CDR3 region: CASSRAGVVNTEAFF. The CDR3 bases are TGTGCCAGCAGCCGGGCAGGGGTGGTGAACACTGAAGCTTTCTTT.

This clone has only a few counts. CDR3: CASSLMVRRVYEAFF. The DNA for the CDR3 is TGTGCCAGTAGTTTGATGGTGCGGAGGGTCTATGAAGCTTTCTTT. The V gene is TRBV19, the J gene TRBJ1-1; D gene unclear. V was shortened by 5 bases and J by 7 bases, with 20 bases between the two germline ends. Germline lookup yields CDR1 LNHDA and CDR2 SQIVND (reference sequence). CDR3 size: 15 residues.

The chain employs TRBV30 and TRBJ2-3; 9 positions match TRBD2. The CDR3 extends over 17 amino acids. From germline, CDR1 is GTSNPN and CDR2 SVGIG (reference sequence). The J segment lost 1 base and the V segment lost 0 bases, leaving 8 bases of the junction unmatched. CDR3 residues: CAWSVPLAGARTDTQYF. DNA for the CDR3: TGTGCCTGGAGTGTGCCGTTAGCGGGGGCCCGCACAGATACGCAGTATTTT.

This clone was seen only a few times. The rearrangement uses TRBV10-3 and TRBJ2-1, with 10 bases aligning to TRBD2. The junction had 10 bases not matched to a gene; V was cut back by 9 bases and J by 5 bases. Germline CDR1 reads ENHRY; CDR2 reads SYGVKD. The CDR3 has 15 residues. CDR3 residues: CAISSGGAKNNEQFF. The CDR3 bases are TGTGCCATTTCTAGCGGGGGCGCCAAGAACAATGAGCAGTTCTTC.

The CDR3 reads CASSYKGIYVYGYTF. In DNA form, the CDR3 reads TGTGCCAGCAGCTATAAGGGGATCTACGTCTATGGCTACACCTTC. The chain uses TRBV21-1 and TRBJ1-2; the D segment call TRBD1 is taken from the table without a DNA check. TRBV21-1 is described as a pseudogene. This CDR3 has 15 amino acids.

The chain uses TRBV28 and TRBJ2-5, with TRBD1 identical over 9 bases. The CDR3 has 14 amino acids. With V trimmed by 6 bases and J by 3 bases, 5 bases remained unmatched. Germline values: CDR1 MDHEN, CDR2 SYDVKM. CDR3 sequence: CASSRQGVEETQYF. CDR3 DNA: TGTGCCAGCAGCCGACAGGGGGTGGAAGAGACCCAGTACTTC.

The chain couples TRBV4-3 to TRBJ2-7; D is perhaps TRBD2 (5 bases). Germline CDR1 LGHNA, CDR2 YSLEER. Between the trimmed V and J ends, which lost 1 base and 8 bases, there was a span of 6 bases. This CDR3 spans 11 amino acids. CDR3 sequence: CASSQATKQYF. CDR3 bases: TGCGCCAGCAGCCAAGCGACTAAGCAGTACTTC.

This clone is a singleton in its sample. The rearrangement uses TRBV6-5 and TRBJ1-2; maybe TRBD1 (5 bases). The CDR3 spans 16 residues. Germline V gene lookup returns CDR1 MNHEY and CDR2 SVGAGI. V lost 0 bases and J 5 bases, leaving 16 bases between the germline ends. This CDR3 reads CASSYSGGTKEYGYTF. The CDR3 nucleotides read TGTGCCAGCAGTTACTCGGGGGGGACTAAGGAGTATGGCTACACCTTC.

The chain has TRBV7-2 and TRBJ2-7; TRBD2 aligns across 9 bases. The length of the CDR3 is 15 residues. Per the germline V gene, CDR1 is SGHTA and CDR2 is FQGNSA. J was trimmed by 2 bases and V by 1 base; bases with no gene match: 3. The CDR3 reads CASSLEGGRAYEQYF. CDR3 nucleotide sequence: TGTGCCAGCAGCTTAGAGGGCGGGAGGGCCTACGAGCAGTACTTC. Full variable domain (outside the CDR3, taken from reference TRBV7-2 and TRBJ2-7): GAGVSQSPSNKVTEKGKDVELRCDPISGHTALYWYRQSLGQGLEFLIYFQGNSAPDKSGLPSDRFSAERTGGSVSTLTIQRTQQEDSAVYLCASSLEGGRAYEQYFGPGTRLTVT.

This chain joins TRBV4-2 and TRBJ1-6; perhaps TRBD1 as D (5 bases). Trimming stripped 4 bases from V and 0 bases from J, with 19 bases between. The germline V gene encodes CDR1 LGHNA and CDR2 YNFKEQ. The CDR3 sequence is 19 residues long. The CDR3 DNA reads TGTGCCAGCAGCCCGACTTTTTCAGGGAGGGCCTCCTATAATTCACCCCTCCACTTT. Translating gives CASSPTFSGRASYNSPLHF.